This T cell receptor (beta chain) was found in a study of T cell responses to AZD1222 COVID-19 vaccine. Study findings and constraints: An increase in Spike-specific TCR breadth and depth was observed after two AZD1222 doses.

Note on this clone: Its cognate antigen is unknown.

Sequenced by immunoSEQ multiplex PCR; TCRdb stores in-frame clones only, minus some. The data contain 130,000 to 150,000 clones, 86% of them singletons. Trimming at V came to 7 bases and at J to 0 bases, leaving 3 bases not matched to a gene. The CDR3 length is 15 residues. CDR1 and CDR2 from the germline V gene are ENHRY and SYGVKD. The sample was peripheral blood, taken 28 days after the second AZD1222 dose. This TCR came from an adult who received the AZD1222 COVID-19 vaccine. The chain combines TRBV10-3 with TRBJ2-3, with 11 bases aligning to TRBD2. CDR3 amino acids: CAITRTSGSTDTQYF. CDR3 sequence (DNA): TGTGCCATCACGCGGACTAGCGGGAGCACAGATACGCAGTATTTT.